Below, one TCR beta chain is given with its context. Its antigen is as yet unknown. The data originate from a study of T cell repertoires in cytomegalovirus infection. Across the study: Carrying CMV and the relevant HLA type showed in public TCR beta signatures.

Each CDR3 protein gets one entry after TCRdb re-called the reads with MiXCR. Found here are 680,000 or so distinct CDR3 sequences, 35% of them singletons; the top ten hold around 2.8%. Per germline, CDR1 SGHDN and CDR2 FVKESK. The CDR3 has 17 residues. Trimming took 0 bases from V and 6 from J; bases not matched to a gene: 10. Study-level points and caveats: Cumulative frequency (of public TCR beta family members) identified carriers of CMV plus the relevant HLA. There were HLA-C-restricted CMV-specific TCR beta clonotypes dominating the ex vivo response.

The TCR sequence derives from a human donor in good health (CMV status not recorded). Some clones in this sample may be carry-over from other donors' samples. This sequence joins TRBV14 and TRBJ2-7; 11 bases line up with TRBD2. Specimen: PBMCs. The CDR3 nucleotides read TGTGCCAGCAGCCAAGAAGGTTGGGGACTAGCGGACCTCGAGCAGTACTTC. Its protein product is CASSQEGWGLADLEQYF.